This T cell receptor (beta chain) comes out of a study of Ad26.COV2.S vaccination and SARS-CoV-2 variants. Study-level information: Administration of Ad26.COV2.S was intramuscular, either once or twice 56 days apart.

As concerns this clone: As yet, its antigen is unknown.

In germline, CDR1 is MNHEY, CDR2 SMNVEV (reference sequence). The CDR3 sequence is 15 residues long. V trimming: 6 bases; J trimming: 3 bases; junction bases outside the gene matches: 5. Study observations and caveats: Analyses that measured TCR breadth and depth may have underestimated total T cell responses.

The treatment denotes: 19 received Ad26.COV2.S at low or high dose, single or two shots; about 5 received placebo; per-sample allocation not given. Collection of samples fell on day 63 after the first vaccine or placebo injection. Generated by immunoSEQ multiplex PCR, the TCRdb table keeps only in-frame clones and is missing some. The sample lists about 350,000 clones; approximately 86% were seen once. The sample in question was peripheral blood, obtained in a trial of Ad26.COV2.S vaccine versus placebo. This TCR came from a person aged 18-65 years who received the Ad26.COV2.S COVID-19 vaccine or a placebo. The chain combines TRBV27 with TRBJ1-6; 7 bases are a match to TRBD1. CDR3 in amino acids: CASRWDSLYNSPLHF. In DNA, the CDR3 is TGTGCCAGCAGATGGGACAGCCTCTATAATTCACCCCTCCACTTT.